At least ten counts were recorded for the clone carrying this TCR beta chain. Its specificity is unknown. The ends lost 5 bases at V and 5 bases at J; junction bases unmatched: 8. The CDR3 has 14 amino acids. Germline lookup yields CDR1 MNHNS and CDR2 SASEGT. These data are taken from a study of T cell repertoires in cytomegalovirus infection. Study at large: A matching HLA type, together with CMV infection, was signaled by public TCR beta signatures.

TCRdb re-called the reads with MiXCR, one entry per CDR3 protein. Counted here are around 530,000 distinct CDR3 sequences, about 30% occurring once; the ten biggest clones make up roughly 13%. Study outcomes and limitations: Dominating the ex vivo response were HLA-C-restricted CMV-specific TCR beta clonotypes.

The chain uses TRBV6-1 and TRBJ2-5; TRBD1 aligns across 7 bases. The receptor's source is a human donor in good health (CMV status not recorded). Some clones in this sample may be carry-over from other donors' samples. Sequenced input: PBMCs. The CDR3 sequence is CASSLQQGRETQYF. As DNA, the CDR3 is TGTGCCAGCAGTCTCCAACAGGGGCGGGAGACCCAGTACTTC.